This record looks at one T cell receptor (beta chain) sequence and its context. Repertoires were generated with immunoSEQ multiplex PCR, while TCRdb's copy carries only in-frame clones and drops some. The top ten clones hold around 1.9% of a sample with more than 13,000 clones, about 89% of them seen once. These data are taken from a study of T cell repertoires and Cas9 in healthy adults. Sample: Tregs (CD4+, CD25+, CD127-, CD137-, CD154-) from PBMCs; culture status not recorded. The sequence came from a human donor in good health.

CDR3: CSVATVGDNEQFF. The CDR3 nucleotides read TGCAGCGTCGCTACTGTGGGGGACAATGAGCAGTTCTTC. This chain joins TRBV29-1 and TRBJ2-1, with D perhaps given as TRBD1 or TRBD2 (5 bases each). The germline gives CDR1 SQVTM, CDR2 ANQGSEA. The CDR3 is 13 residues long. V was cut by 6 bases and J by 5 bases, with 14 bases left in between.